Each of the 18 T cell receptor beta chains below was sequenced from the same sample in a study of T cells in Graves' hyperthyroidism and ophthalmopathy. Amplified TCR beta CDR3 regions came from RNA transcripts. During a first-round RT-PCR of the TCR CDR3, the HTBI primer set was used. Via MiXCR, TCRdb re-called the multiplex PCR reads, giving one row per CDR3 protein. The table includes roughly 380,000 distinct CDR3 sequences, roughly 14% detected once. Sequenced input: blood. These receptors all come from a woman aged 60-75 years with Graves' hyperthyroidism.

This rearrangement joins TRBV3-1 to TRBJ2-5, with D maybe TRBD1 (6 bases). This CDR3 has 14 residues. Trimming took 2 bases from V and 5 from J, leaving 12 bases between them. Germline CDR1 reads LGHDT; CDR2 reads YNNKEL (reference sequence). The CDR3 DNA reads as TGTGCCAGCAGCCAACCGGACAGTCTCGAGACCCAGTACTTC. It is translated as CASSQPDSLETQYF.

The chain is built from TRBV29-1 and TRBJ2-5; 10 bases match TRBD1. Germline V lookup: CDR1 SQVTM, CDR2 ANQGSEA. With V trimmed by 7 bases and J by 4 bases, 3 bases remained unmatched. The CDR3 runs 12 residues. CDR3 protein: CSGGQGLETQYF. CDR3 sequence (DNA): TGCAGCGGGGGACAGGGGTTAGAGACCCAGTACTTC.

A few counts support this clonotype. The CDR3 DNA reads TGTGCCAGCAGTGAAGACCCTGGAAACACCATATATTTT. Its translation: CASSEDPGNTIYF. The rearrangement links TRBV2 to TRBJ1-3; D is unresolved. Trimming stripped 1 base from V and 2 bases from J, with 3 bases between. This CDR3 region has 13 residues. Germline CDR1 reads SNHLY; CDR2 reads FYNNEI.

This clonotype was counted ten times or more. The chain is built from TRBV15 and TRBJ1-3, with D hard to call. Germline V gene sequence: CDR1 LNHNV, CDR2 YYDKDF (reference sequence). Trimming removed 0 bases from V and 8 bases from J, with 8 bases in between. This CDR3 spans 13 amino acids. CDR3 sequence reads: CATSRDDPDTIYF. CDR3 nucleotide sequence: TGTGCCACCAGCAGAGATGATCCGGACACCATATATTTT.

This clonotype has at least ten counts. This rearrangement joins TRBV24-1 to TRBJ2-1; TRBD1 aligns across 7 bases. Germline V gene sequence: CDR1 KGHDR, CDR2 SFDVKD. V dropped 3 bases and J dropped 1; count of bases not matched to a gene: 8. CDR3 length equals 17 residues. CDR3 amino acids: CATSDPGGDRSYNEQFF. CDR3 coding DNA: TGTGCCACCAGTGATCCGGGTGGGGACAGATCCTACAATGAGCAGTTCTTC.

The chain employs TRBV12-3 or TRBV12-4 and TRBJ2-2; possible D gene TRBD1, 5 bases. The CDR3 length is 13 residues. V was pared by 6 bases and J by 4 bases, with 9 bases between. The chain's CDR3 is CASSHRSTGELFF. The CDR3 coding sequence is TGTGCCAGCAGCCACAGGAGCACCGGGGAGCTGTTTTTT.

V is TRBV20-1 and J is TRBJ2-5; tentative D call: TRBD2 (6 bases). CDR1 is DFQATT, CDR2 SNEGSKA, per germline (reference sequence). Deletions cut 4 bases from V and 3 bases from J, with 12 bases between. The CDR3 has 13 residues. CDR3 loop: CSATDYAEETQYF. CDR3 nucleotides: TGCAGTGCTACGGACTATGCGGAAGAGACCCAGTACTTC.

At least ten counts were recorded for this clonotype. The chain links TRBV15 to TRBJ2-7, with 7 nucleotides matching TRBD1. V trimming: 3 bases; J trimming: 4 bases; junction bases outside the gene matches: 6. From germline, CDR1 is LNHNV and CDR2 YYDKDF (reference sequence). The CDR3 runs 14 residues. Here the CDR3 DNA reads TGTGCCACCAGCAGGGGACAGACACTTTACGAGCAGTACTTC. Translating gives CATSRGQTLYEQYF.

This clonotype occurred many times. CDR3 nucleotide sequence: TGTGCCACCAGTGCCACTAGCATGACTCGGGAGCAGTTCTTC. It is translated as CATSATSMTREQFF. This chain joins TRBV24-1 and TRBJ2-1; the D gene is possibly TRBD2 (6 bases). The CDR3 spans 14 residues. Germline V gene sequence: CDR1 KGHDR, CDR2 SFDVKD. V lost 5 bases and J lost 10, with 17 bases in between.

This clonotype was seen many times. This chain connects TRBV7-9 to TRBJ2-1; 8 positions match TRBD2. This CDR3 is 15 amino acids long. With 0 bases clipped from V and 4 bases from J, the junction kept 2 bases outside the gene matches. Per the germline V gene, CDR1 is SEHNR and CDR2 is FQNEAQ (reference sequence). The CDR3 here is CASSLALAVYNEQFF. CDR3 in DNA: TGTGCCAGCAGCTTAGCACTAGCGGTATACAATGAGCAGTTCTTC.

The V call is TRBV4-1, the J call TRBJ2-1; tentative D call: TRBD2 (6 bases). This CDR3 spans 16 amino acids. Germline V CDR1 and CDR2: MGHRA, YSYEKL. V lost 0 bases and J lost 4, with 13 bases in between. This chain's CDR3 is CASSQESGGAYNEQFF. The CDR3 nucleotides are TGCGCCAGCAGCCAAGAGAGCGGAGGGGCGTACAATGAGCAGTTCTTC.

This sequence joins TRBV5-1 and TRBJ2-7; 7 positions agree with TRBD2. This CDR3 comprises 14 residues. The trim removed 4 bases at V and 3 bases at J, leaving 7 bases unmatched. From germline, CDR1 is SGHRS and CDR2 YFSETQ. CDR3 DNA: TGCGCCAGCAGCCCGGGACTAACCCACTACGAGCAGTACTTC. Protein sequence: CASSPGLTHYEQYF.

The chain links TRBV12-3 or TRBV12-4 to TRBJ2-3, with unresolved D. V dropped 1 base and J dropped 1 base, with 9 bases sitting between them. There are 15 residues in the CDR3. CDR3 sequence (DNA): TGTGCCAGCAGTTTAGGAGGCTGGGGCACAGATACGCAGTATTTT. Amino acid sequence: CASSLGGWGTDTQYF.

This chain uses TRBV11-2 with TRBJ2-6; possibly TRBD1 for D (6 bases). V gave up 5 bases and J gave up 1 base, with 12 bases separating them. The CDR3 is made up of 16 amino acids. Germline assignment: CDR1 SGHAT and CDR2 FQNNGV. DNA for the CDR3: TGTGCCAGCAGCCCGAAGGACAGATCTGGGGCCAACGTCCTGACTTTC. Translating gives CASSPKDRSGANVLTF.

This clonotype has a count of ten or more. The CDR3 DNA sequence: TGTGCCAGCGCTCGGACAGGGGGCTGGGGCTACACCTTC. It codes for CASARTGGWGYTF. The V call is TRBV11-2, the J call TRBJ1-2, with 11 bases fitting TRBD1. Germline V lookup: CDR1 SGHAT, CDR2 FQNNGV. V was clipped by 8 bases and J by 8 bases; unmatched bases: 7. The CDR3 runs to 13 residues.

CDR3 sequence: CASSQDTLAGISGANVLTF. In nucleotides, the CDR3 is TGCGCCAGCAGCCAAGATACCCTAGCGGGGATCTCTGGGGCCAACGTCCTGACTTTC. The chain combines TRBV4-1 with TRBJ2-6, with 9 nucleotides matching TRBD2. The CDR3 loop spans 19 amino acids. V was clipped by 0 bases and J by 0 bases; unmatched bases: 6. Germline CDR1 MGHRA, CDR2 YSYEKL.

This clonotype was counted many times. The chain has TRBV3-1 and TRBJ2-2; 8 nucleotides agree with TRBD2. Germline V gene sequence: CDR1 LGHDT, CDR2 YNNKEL (reference sequence). With 0 bases clipped from V and 5 bases from J, the junction kept 8 bases outside the gene matches. This CDR3 is built from 17 residues. CDR3 in amino acids: CASSQEWSGRETGELFF. The CDR3 nucleotides read TGTGCCAGCAGCCAAGAATGGAGCGGGAGAGAGACCGGGGAGCTGTTTTTT.

Ten or more counts support this clonotype. The chain recombines TRBV6-2 or TRBV6-3 with TRBJ2-1; 7 bases align to TRBD2. This CDR3 region has 15 residues. Trimming cost V 2 bases and J 4 bases; bases outside gene matches: 5. Germline CDR1 reads MNHEY; CDR2 reads SVGEGT. The CDR3 nucleotides read TGTGCCAGCAGTTACGCCCTAGCGGATTACAATGAGCAGTTCTTC. Its protein product is CASSYALADYNEQFF.